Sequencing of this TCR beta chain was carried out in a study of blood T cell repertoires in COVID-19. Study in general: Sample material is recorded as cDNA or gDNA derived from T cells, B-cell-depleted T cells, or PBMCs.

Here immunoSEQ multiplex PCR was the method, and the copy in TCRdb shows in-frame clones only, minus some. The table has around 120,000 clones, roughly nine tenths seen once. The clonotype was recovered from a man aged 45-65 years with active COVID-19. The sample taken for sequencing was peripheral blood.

The CDR3 reads CASSHPGRSYEQYV. The CDR3 DNA reads as TGTGCCAGCAGCCACCCCGGGAGGTCCTACGAGCAGTACGTC. The chain carries TRBV7-2 and TRBJ2-7, with 7 bases that match TRBD2. The germline gives CDR1 SGHTA, CDR2 FQGNSA. This CDR3 is 14 amino acids long. V was pared by 5 bases and J by 1 base, with 5 bases of the junction left unmatched.